This is a list of T cell receptor beta chains from one sample in a study of STAT5B mutations in CD4+ large granular lymphocyte leukemia. This table comes from immunoSEQ multiplex PCR, and its TCRdb copy is limited to in-frame clones, with some not included. The top ten clones hold approximately 0.97% of a sample with roughly 36,000 clones, more than 70% of them seen once. Sequencing was performed on CD4+ T cells from blood buffy coats. Source of these receptors: a human donor in good health. Each CDR3 is given with its conserved first and last residue. Each record gives: clone size, V gene, J gene, D gene, CDR3 DNA, CDR3 protein. The D gene is left open where the match is weak. Rows may omit the clone size; those that give it use once, few, many or a size class.

NA,TRBV2,TRBJ1-4,NA,TGTGCCAGCAGCGGCGGGACAAGCGAAAAACTGTTTTTT,CASSGGTSEKLFF
NA,TRBV10-1,TRBJ1-2,NA,TGCGCCAGCAGTGTCGCACGTACTTATGGCTACACCTTC,CASSVARTYGYTF
NA,TRBV6-6,TRBJ2-1,TRBD2,TGTGCCAGCACCAACCTGGGAGGGGTTGGCAATGAGCAGTTCTTC,CASTNLGGVGNEQFF
NA,TRBV23-1,TRBJ2-2,NA,TGCGCCAGCAGTCCCCGGGCGGAATCCGGGGAGCTGTTTTTT,CASSPRAESGELFF
NA,TRBV9,TRBJ1-2,NA,TGTGCCAGCAGCGTAGGACCCAGATGGAACTATGGCTACACCTTC,CASSVGPRWNYGYTF
NA,TRBV6-5,TRBJ1-2,NA,TGTGCCAGCAGTTCAGGGCGGGGCTACACCTTC,CASSSGRGYTF
NA,TRBV6-6,TRBJ1-2,NA,TGTGCCAGCAGGCGGGGAGGCTACACCTTC,CASRRGGYTF
NA,TRBV5-1,TRBJ2-1,NA,TGCGCCAGCAGCTCCCAACTCTTCTACAATGAGCAGTTCTTC,CASSSQLFYNEQFF
NA,TRBV6-6,TRBJ2-7,NA,TGTGCCAGCAGTTACGGGGGGGGCGGCCCCCTTGGGGAGCAGTACTTC,CASSYGGGGPLGEQYF
NA,TRBV4-3,TRBJ2-7,TRBD2,TGCGCCAGCAGCCAAGATCAAGGACTAGCGCGCGAGCAGTACTTC,CASSQDQGLAREQYF
NA,TRBV19,TRBJ1-3,NA,TGTGCCAGTAGAAAGGCTTCTACCTCTGGAAACACCATATATTTT,CASRKASTSGNTIYF
NA,TRBV29-1,TRBJ1-1,NA,TGCAGCGTGGGGCCCAGGGTGAACACTGAAGCTTTCTTT,CSVGPRVNTEAFF
NA,TRBV7-9,TRBJ2-1,TRBD1,TGTGCCAGCAGCCGATTGGCCGGGACAGGGGGCTACAATGAGCAGTTCTTC,CASSRLAGTGGYNEQFF
NA,TRBV9,TRBJ1-3,NA,TGTGCCAGCAGCCCACCGGGTCTAGGAAACACCATATATTTT,CASSPPGLGNTIYF
NA,TRBV7-3,TRBJ2-7,TRBD1,TGTGCCAGCAGCTCACAGGGGGGTCGGTCCTACGAGCAGTACTTC,CASSSQGGRSYEQYF
NA,TRBV5-6,TRBJ2-3,TRBD2,TGTGCCAGCATACTAGCGGGTCTAGATACGCAGTATTTT,CASILAGLDTQYF
NA,TRBV4-3,TRBJ1-6,NA,TGCGCCAGCAGCCAGTTGGGGCAGGGTCGTAGTTCACCCCTCCACTTT,CASSQLGQGRSSPLHF
once,TRBV27,TRBJ2-3,NA,TGTGCCAGCAGTTGGAACCCTAGCACAGATACGCAGTATTTT,CASSWNPSTDTQYF
NA,TRBV7-7,TRBJ2-7,TRBD2,TGTGCTAGCAGCTCCCTAGCGGGAGGACGGGACCGGCGGGAGCAGTACTTC,CASSSLAGGRDRREQYF
NA,TRBV5-1,TRBJ2-3,TRBD2,TGCGCCAGCGTCGGTGGGACGGGGGGGCCTCCTGATACGCAGTATTTT,CASVGGTGGPPDTQYF
NA,TRBV7-6,TRBJ1-2,NA,TGTGCCAGCAGCGCAAGTATGGCCTATGGCTACACCTTC,CASSASMAYGYTF
NA,TRBV4-1,TRBJ2-7,NA,TGCGCCAGCAGCCCGCAGGGTGCGGGTACCTACGAGCAGTACTTC,CASSPQGAGTYEQYF
NA,TRBV9,TRBJ1-2,NA,TGTGCCAGCAGCGTAGGGGGACAAAACTATGGCTACACCTTC,CASSVGGQNYGYTF
NA,TRBV6-4,TRBJ2-2,NA,TGTGCCAGCAGTACGAACACCGGGGAGCTGTTTTTT,CASSTNTGELFF
NA,TRBV29-1,TRBJ2-5,NA,TGCAGCGTGGGACGCAGCGGCGGAGTGGAGACCCAGTACTTC,CSVGRSGGVETQYF
once,TRBV5-6,TRBJ1-2,NA,TGTGCCAGCAGCTTTGGAATTAGCGACTACACCTTC,CASSFGISDYTF
NA,TRBV9,TRBJ1-6,NA,TGTGCCAGCAGCGTAGGGAGGGGGGATTCACCCCTCCACTTT,CASSVGRGDSPLHF
NA,TRBV5-6,TRBJ1-4,NA,TGTGCCAGCAGCACGGGGCACTCTGAAAAACTGTTTTTT,CASSTGHSEKLFF
NA,TRBV2,TRBJ2-5,TRBD2,TGTGCCAGCAACCCCCGGACTAGCGTACACCAGACCCAGTACTTC,CASNPRTSVHQTQYF
NA,TRBV4-3,TRBJ1-2,NA,TGCGCCAGCAGCCAAGAATCAGGAGGGCAGCAGAGCTCTATCGGCTACACCTTC,CASSQESGGQQSSIGYTF
NA,TRBV2,TRBJ2-3,TRBD2,TGTGCCAGCACGGCTAGCGGGGGGCCGGGAGCTAGCACAGATACGCAGTATTTT,CASTASGGPGASTDTQYF
NA,TRBV19,TRBJ1-2,TRBD1,TGTGCCAGTAGTATCAAACAGGGGGCTGGAGGCTACACCTTC,CASSIKQGAGGYTF
NA,TRBV4-1,TRBJ2-1,TRBD2,TGCGCCAGCAGCGAAGAAGGCGGGGTGACTAGCGGGTGGAATGAGCAGTTCTTC,CASSEEGGVTSGWNEQFF
NA,TRBV18,TRBJ2-1,TRBD2,TGTGCCAGCTCCTCTACTAGCGGTAATGATGAGCAGTTCTTC,CASSSTSGNDEQFF
NA,TRBV5-1,TRBJ1-2,NA,TGCGCCAGCAGCTCAGAAGGGTCTGTGGACTATGGCTACACCTTC,CASSSEGSVDYGYTF
NA,TRBV12-5,TRBJ1-1,NA,TGTGCTAGTGGCCTCCTGTACACTGAAGCTTTCTTT,CASGLLYTEAFF
NA,TRBV7-2,TRBJ1-6,TRBD1,TGTGCCAGCAGCCCCCGGACAGGGAATATGAATTCACCCCTCCACTTT,CASSPRTGNMNSPLHF
NA,TRBV11-2,TRBJ2-7,NA,TGTGCCAGCAGCTTAGATCTCTACGAGCAGTACTTC,CASSLDLYEQYF
NA,TRBV11-1,TRBJ2-1,NA,TGTGCCAGCAGCTCGCCGGACTTTAGGGCATACAATGAGCAGTTCTTC,CASSSPDFRAYNEQFF
NA,TRBV7-9,TRBJ2-5,NA,TGTGCCAGCAGCTTATCAGGGGTGCAGCGGGGGACCCAGTACTTC,CASSLSGVQRGTQYF
NA,TRBV5-3,TRBJ1-4,NA,TGTGCCAGAAGCTTGTACGTGCGAACGTTTAATGAAAAACTGTTTTTT,CARSLYVRTFNEKLFF
NA,TRBV5-1,TRBJ1-1,NA,TGCGCCAGCAGCTTGGCCCCGGCAAGTGGAACTGAAGCTTTCTTT,CASSLAPASGTEAFF
NA,TRBV10-3,TRBJ2-1,TRBD1,TGTGCCATCAGTGAATGGGACAGGCCCAGGCTGTTCTTC,CAISEWDRPRLFF
NA,TRBV4-2,TRBJ2-3,TRBD2,TGTGCCAGCAGCCAAGATCTGAGAAGGACTAGTGGTAGCACAGATACGCAGTATTTT,CASSQDLRRTSGSTDTQYF
NA,TRBV2,TRBJ1-6,TRBD1,TGTGCCGGGGTTCGACAGGGGGAGTCACCCCTCCACTTT,CAGVRQGESPLHF
NA,TRBV6-1,TRBJ1-2,NA,TGTGCCAGCAGTGACAACAGCTATGGCTACACCTTC,CASSDNSYGYTF
NA,TRBV7-2,TRBJ1-2,NA,TGTGCCAGCAGCTTTGGACGGGGAGGCTACACCTTC,CASSFGRGGYTF
NA,TRBV15,TRBJ2-5,NA,TGTGCCACCAGCAGAGGAGCCCCTGAGCTCAGGGTTAAGACCCAGTACTTC,CATSRGAPELRVKTQYF
NA,TRBV6-6,TRBJ2-7,NA,TGTGCCAGCAGTTACGAAGGGGCGGCCTACGAGCAGTACTTC,CASSYEGAAYEQYF
NA,TRBV5-1,TRBJ1-4,TRBD1,TGCGCCAGCTCGCCTGATGGGACAGGGAGAGAAAAACTGTTTTTT,CASSPDGTGREKLFF
NA,TRBV5-8,TRBJ2-7,TRBD1,TGTGCCAGCAGCAGTACATCCGGGACAGTGATCTCCTACGAGCAGTACTTC,CASSSTSGTVISYEQYF
NA,TRBV2,TRBJ1-1,NA,TGTGCCAGCAGAGAGGGGCAGATTGAAGCTTTCTTT,CASREGQIEAFF